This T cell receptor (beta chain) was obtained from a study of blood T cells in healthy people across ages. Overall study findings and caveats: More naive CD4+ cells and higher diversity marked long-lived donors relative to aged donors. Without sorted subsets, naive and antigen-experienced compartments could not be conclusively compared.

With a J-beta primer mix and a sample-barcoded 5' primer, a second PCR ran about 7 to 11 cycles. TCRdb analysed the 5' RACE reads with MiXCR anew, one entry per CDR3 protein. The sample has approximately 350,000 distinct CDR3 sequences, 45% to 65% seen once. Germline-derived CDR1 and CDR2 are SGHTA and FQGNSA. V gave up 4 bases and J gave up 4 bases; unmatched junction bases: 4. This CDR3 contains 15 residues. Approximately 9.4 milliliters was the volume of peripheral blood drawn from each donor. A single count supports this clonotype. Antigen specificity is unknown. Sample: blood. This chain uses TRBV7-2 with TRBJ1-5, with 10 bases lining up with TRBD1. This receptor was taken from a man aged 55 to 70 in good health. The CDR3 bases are TGTGCCAGCAGCTGGGGACAGGGGCCAAATCAGCCCCAGCATTTT. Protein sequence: CASSWGQGPNQPQHF.